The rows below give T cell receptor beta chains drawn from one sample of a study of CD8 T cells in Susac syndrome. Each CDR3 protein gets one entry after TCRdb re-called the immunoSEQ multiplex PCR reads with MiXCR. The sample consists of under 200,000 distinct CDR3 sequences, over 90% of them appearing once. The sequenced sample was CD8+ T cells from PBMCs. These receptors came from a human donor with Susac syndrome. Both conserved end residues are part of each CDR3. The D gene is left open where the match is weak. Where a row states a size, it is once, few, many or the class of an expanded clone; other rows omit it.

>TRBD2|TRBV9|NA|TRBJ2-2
CASSGSGQRENTGELFF
TGTGCCAGCAGCGGGTCCGGGCAGCGGGAAAACACCGGGGAGCTGTTTTTT
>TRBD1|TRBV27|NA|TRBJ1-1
CASRFRGPTEAFF
TGTGCCAGCCGCTTCAGGGGGCCCACTGAAGCTTTCTTT
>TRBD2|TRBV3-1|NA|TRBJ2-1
CASSQDLGLAGGPENEQFF
TGTGCCAGCAGCCAAGATTTGGGACTAGCGGGGGGGCCCGAGAATGAGCAGTTCTTC
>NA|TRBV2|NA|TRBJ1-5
CASKGRANQPQHF
TGTGCCAGCAAAGGTAGGGCCAATCAGCCCCAGCATTTT
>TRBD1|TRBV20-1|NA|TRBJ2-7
CSLGDSYEQYF
TGCAGTCTTGGGGACAGCTACGAGCAGTACTTC
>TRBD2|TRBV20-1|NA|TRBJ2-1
CSATAGAYNEQFF
TGCAGTGCGACTGCGGGAGCTTACAATGAGCAGTTCTTC
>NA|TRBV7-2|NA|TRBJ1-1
CASLHRGAGTEAFF
TGTGCCAGCCTTCATAGGGGCGCGGGCACTGAAGCTTTCTTT
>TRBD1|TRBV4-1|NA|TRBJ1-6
CASSQMGTGNSPLHF
TGCGCCAGCAGCCAAATGGGGACAGGGAATTCACCCCTCCACTTT
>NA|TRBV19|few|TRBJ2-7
CASSISGNSYEQYF
TGTGCCAGTAGTATATCAGGGAACTCCTACGAGCAGTACTTC
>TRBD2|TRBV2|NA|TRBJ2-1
CASSERSLAGSYNEQFF
TGTGCCAGCAGTGAACGATCACTAGCGGGCTCCTACAATGAGCAGTTCTTC
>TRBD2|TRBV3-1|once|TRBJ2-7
CASSQSLAGAYEQYF
TGTGCCAGCAGCCAATCGCTAGCGGGAGCCTACGAGCAGTACTTC
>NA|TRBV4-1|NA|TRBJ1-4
CASSQERDGFNEKLFF
TGCGCCAGCAGCCAAGAAAGAGACGGATTTAATGAAAAACTGTTTTTT
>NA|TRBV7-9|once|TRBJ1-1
CASSLGPGANTEAFF
TGTGCCAGCAGCTTAGGACCAGGGGCGAACACTGAAGCTTTCTTT
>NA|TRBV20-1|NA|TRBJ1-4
CSARDLRPRSEKLFF
TGCAGTGCTAGAGATTTAAGGCCCCGGTCCGAAAAACTGTTTTTT
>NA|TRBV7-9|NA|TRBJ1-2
CASSPDMRYGYTF
TGTGCCAGCAGCCCCGACATGCGCTATGGCTACACCTTC
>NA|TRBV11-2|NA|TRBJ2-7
CASSDTQQFYEQYF
TGTGCCAGCAGCGACACACAGCAGTTCTACGAGCAGTACTTC
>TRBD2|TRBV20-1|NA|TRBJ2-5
CSARERGDILGETQYF
TGCAGTGCTAGAGAGCGGGGGGATATTTTAGGAGAGACCCAGTACTTC
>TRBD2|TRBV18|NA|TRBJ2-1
CASSPASGGNEQFF
TGTGCCAGCTCACCCGCTAGCGGGGGGAATGAGCAGTTCTTC
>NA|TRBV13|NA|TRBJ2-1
CASSLGFSNEQFF
TGTGCCAGCAGCTTAGGCTTTAGCAATGAGCAGTTCTTC
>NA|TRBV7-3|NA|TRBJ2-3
CASSPQATDTQYF
TGTGCCAGCAGCCCCCAAGCCACAGATACGCAGTATTTT
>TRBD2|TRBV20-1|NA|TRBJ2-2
CSARLAEASTGELFF
TGCAGTGCGAGACTAGCGGAAGCGTCCACCGGGGAGCTGTTTTTT
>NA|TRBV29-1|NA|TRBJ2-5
CSVELGGRETQYF
TGCAGCGTTGAGTTAGGGGGGCGAGAGACCCAGTACTTC
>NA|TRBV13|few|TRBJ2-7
CASSLNPYEQYF
TGTGCCAGCAGCCTCAACCCCTACGAGCAGTACTTC
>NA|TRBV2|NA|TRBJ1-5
CASREHGGDNQPQHF
TGTGCCAGCAGAGAACATGGGGGGGACAACCAGCCCCAGCATTTT
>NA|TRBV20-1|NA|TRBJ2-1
CSARESRDSYNEQFF
TGCAGTGCCAGGGAGTCCAGGGACTCCTACAATGAGCAGTTCTTC
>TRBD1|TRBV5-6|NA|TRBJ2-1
CASSFKGQSSYNEQFF
TGTGCCAGCAGCTTCAAGGGACAGAGCTCCTACAATGAGCAGTTCTTC
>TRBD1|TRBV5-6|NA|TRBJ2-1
CASSGSWDRDDEQFF
TGTGCCAGCAGCGGCTCATGGGACAGGGACGATGAGCAGTTCTTC
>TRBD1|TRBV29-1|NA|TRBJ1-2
CSVQYSKDRVIYGYTF
TGCAGCGTGCAGTACTCTAAGGACAGGGTGATCTATGGCTACACCTTC
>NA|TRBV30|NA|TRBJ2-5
CAWLSQERKTQYF
TGTGCCTGGCTGAGTCAGGAGAGAAAGACCCAGTACTTC
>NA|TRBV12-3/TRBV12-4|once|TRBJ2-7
CASSFSLTYEQYF
TGTGCCAGCAGTTTTAGCTTAACCTACGAGCAGTACTTC
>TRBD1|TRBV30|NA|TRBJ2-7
CAWSPGQGTYEQYF
TGTGCCTGGAGTCCGGGACAGGGAACCTACGAGCAGTACTTC
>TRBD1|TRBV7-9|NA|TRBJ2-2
CASSDNRGTGKTGELFF
TGTGCCAGCAGCGATAACAGGGGGACGGGGAAAACCGGGGAGCTGTTTTTT
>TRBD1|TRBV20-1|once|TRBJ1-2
CSAHGTVYGYTF
TGCAGTGCTCACGGGACAGTCTATGGCTACACCTTC
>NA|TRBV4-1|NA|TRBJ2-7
CASSQLEGFDEQYF
TGCGCCAGCAGCCAATTGGAGGGGTTCGACGAGCAGTACTTC
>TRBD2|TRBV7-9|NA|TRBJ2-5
CASSASGGARQETQYF
TGTGCCAGCAGCGCGAGCGGGGGGGCCCGTCAAGAGACCCAGTACTTC
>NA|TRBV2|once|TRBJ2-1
CASSEARLSHEQFF
TGTGCCAGCAGTGAAGCCCGACTATCCCATGAGCAGTTCTTC
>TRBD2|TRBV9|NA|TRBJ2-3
CASSELLAGDTDTQYF
TGTGCCAGCAGCGAACTACTAGCGGGGGACACAGATACGCAGTATTTT
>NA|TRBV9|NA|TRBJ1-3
CASSVEAASGNTIYF
TGTGCCAGCAGCGTAGAGGCTGCCTCTGGAAACACCATATATTTT
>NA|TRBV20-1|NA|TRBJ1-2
CSASLVQLYGYTF
TGCAGTGCTAGCTTGGTGCAGCTCTATGGCTACACCTTC